The 2 T cell receptor beta chains below come from one sample, sequenced in a study of T cells after yellow fever vaccination. Each CDR3 protein is one row after TCRdb ran MiXCR on the 5' RACE reads. Of 150,000 to 200,000 distinct CDR3 sequences in the sample, 6% to 7.5% are singletons; the top ten hold 2.5% to 3%. The sample consisted of CD4+ T cells sorted from PBMCs, taken more than 4 days after the first yellow fever vaccination. The receptors shown here come from a man aged 18 to 29 who received the YFV17D yellow fever vaccine.

The chain joins TRBV12-3 or TRBV12-4 to TRBJ1-2; D not resolved. CDR3 length: 12 residues. Trimming removed 6 bases at V and 4 bases at J, with 9 bases between. The CDR3 protein is CASSRGTYGYTF. DNA for the CDR3: TGTGCCAGCAGCCGGGGTACCTATGGCTACACCTTC.

This clonotype appeared many times. The V call is TRBV6-1, the J call TRBJ2-3, with 7 nucleotides matching TRBD2. The ends lost 7 bases at V and 2 bases at J; junction bases unmatched: 6. CDR1 and CDR2 (germline): MNHNS, SASEGT. The length of the CDR3 is 14 residues. The CDR3 coding sequence is TGTGCCAGCACCCCAGGGACTAACACAGATACGCAGTATTTT. Translated: CASTPGTNTDTQYF.